This record concerns one T cell receptor beta chain sequence. This clonotype was seen more than once but under ten times. It has no known antigen specificity. The record has no base qualities; no much larger clone is one base away. Expansion of CD8+CD57+ cells had been shown by flow cytometry in the patients chosen for sequencing. Every patient had a diagnosis of severe acquired aplastic anemia based on International Study of Aplastic Anemia and Agranulocytosis and Camitta criteria. At the time blood was sampled, none of the patients had received any therapy. The study deep-sequenced TCR repertoires of sorted CD4+ and CD8+ blood T cells from severe aplastic anemia patients and healthy subjects. Patients were enrolled under clinicaltrials.gov protocols 00001620, 01623167, 00001397, 00071045, 00081523 and 00961064 in the USA. Ficoll-Paque density gradient centrifugation was used to isolate peripheral blood mononuclear cells. Before DNA extraction, CD4+ and CD8+ T cells were sorted by FACS or by magnetic beads.

TCR beta VDJ combination and CDR3 sequence profiling used genomic DNA as the template. An Illumina HiSeq 2000 was the platform used for TCR repertoire sequencing. Regarding the original processing steps: Repertoire assessment relied on Simpson's diversity index, CDR3 size and DJ length profiles, and TRBV/TRBJ rearrangement plots. The most abundant DNA sequence in the deep sequencing data was taken as the immunodominant clone. CDR3 amino acid sequences were screened for sharing across subjects and were compared with published repertoires and the VDJdb database. In-frame beta chains were kept once TCRdb had trimmed the public reads at Q25 with fastp and called clones with MiXCR. Every entry covers one CDR3 protein and lists the most common genes and DNA from its rows. TCRdb, not the original authors, processed these V and J calls. For this sample the table gives about 470,000 distinct CDR3 sequences, of which about a third were detected only once. Less than 0.85% of the sample lies in the top ten.

The source of the sample is a study of CD8+CD57+ T cells in acquired aplastic anemia (dated by TCRdb to 2016 to 2018). Regarding the study in general: Extracted DNA from sorted CD4+ and CD8+ cells averaged around 3.4 ug, ranging from roughly 0.17 to 27.4 ug. A CD8+CD57+ expansion meant a frequency higher than the mean frequency seen in healthy subjects.

Summary of the overall study and its limitations: Roughly 30 CD8+ CDR3 sequences were found to be shared between patients and controls, but these sequences appeared to be highly expressed in patients and within the immunodominant clones of the patients. Patients and healthy controls showed no significant difference in CD8+ Simpson's diversity (P=0.060).

Sequencing was carried out using sorted CD4+, CD8+, or CD8+CD57+ T cells (not recorded which) from PBMCs. The sequence derives from a human donor with aplastic anemia.

The DNA sequence is given as TGTGCCAGCAGTGCAGGGGTGGGGGTCTATGGCTACACCTTC. Translated, this gives CASSAGVGVYGYTF. The V gene is TRBV2 and the J gene is TRBJ1-2; a weak D assignment points to TRBD1 (6 bases agree). The germline V gene supplies CDR1 SNHLY and CDR2 FYNNEI. Between the V and J ends, shortened by 4 bases and 4 bases respectively, the junction contains 13 bases. Taken from cysteine to phenylalanine, the CDR3 has 14 residues. Of all the DNA, just the CDR3 is kept, 42 bases in frame from base 1.